The rows below give T cell receptor beta chains drawn from one sample of a study of blood T cell repertoires in COVID-19. TCRdb's table, derived via immunoSEQ multiplex PCR, lists solely in-frame clones and lacks some. The sample records 120,000 to 150,000 clones, around 87% being singletons. The sequenced sample consisted of peripheral blood. The receptors were sampled from a human donor in a cohort sampled during active COVID-19. The CDR3 runs from the conserved cysteine through the conserved F or W. Fields, in order: J gene, CDR3 length, D gene, V gene, clone size, CDR3 protein, CDR3 DNA. D genes are given only for firm matches. The size entry is marked missing in some rows and otherwise reads once, few, many or a size class.

J: TRBJ2-5; length: 16; D: TRBD1; V: TRBV7-8; size: few; CDR3: CASSLAGQGAGETQYF; DNA: TGTGCCAGCAGCTTAGCCGGGCAGGGGGCAGGGGAGACCCAGTACTTC
J: TRBJ2-3; length: 14; D: TRBD1; V: TRBV6-5; size: .; CDR3: CASEQGPHADTQYF; DNA: TGTGCCAGCGAACAGGGGCCGCACGCAGATACGCAGTATTTT
J: TRBJ1-2; length: 16; D: TRBD1; V: TRBV27; size: .; CDR3: CASSQTRTGGFYGYTF; DNA: TGTGCCAGCAGTCAAACGCGGACAGGGGGCTTCTATGGCTACACCTTC
J: TRBJ2-7; length: 16; D: TRBD1; V: TRBV5-1; size: .; CDR3: CASSLGETGLPYEQYF; DNA: TGCGCCAGCAGCTTGGGAGAGACAGGGCTCCCCTACGAGCAGTACTTC
J: TRBJ2-6; length: 18; D: TRBD2; V: TRBV10-1; size: .; CDR3: CASISTIAGVAGANVLTF; DNA: TGCGCCAGCATTTCGACAATAGCGGGAGTTGCTGGGGCCAACGTCCTGACTTTC
J: TRBJ2-6; length: 15; D: .; V: TRBV11-2; size: .; CDR3: CASSGEGSGANVLTF; DNA: TGTGCCAGCAGCGGAGAGGGCTCTGGGGCCAACGTCCTGACTTTC
J: TRBJ1-1; length: 14; D: .; V: TRBV7-6; size: once; CDR3: CASSLGTGSGETFF; DNA: TGTGCCAGCAGCTTAGGTACGGGTAGCGGGGAAACTTTCTTT
J: TRBJ2-3; length: 15; D: .; V: TRBV5-1; size: .; CDR3: CASSFRRGDQDTQYF; DNA: TGCGCCAGCAGCTTTAGGCGGGGAGATCAAGATACGCAGTATTTT
J: TRBJ2-1; length: 17; D: TRBD2; V: TRBV30; size: once; CDR3: CAWSRGGTSGGYNEQFF; DNA: TGTGCCTGGAGTCGAGGGGGAACGAGCGGGGGCTACAATGAGCAGTTCTTC
J: TRBJ1-6; length: 13; D: TRBD1; V: TRBV2; size: .; CDR3: CATKDRASSPLHF; DNA: TGTGCCACCAAGGACAGGGCCAGTTCACCCCTCCACTTT
J: TRBJ2-1; length: 16; D: .; V: TRBV11-1; size: .; CDR3: CASSLDTHGYYNEQFF; DNA: TGTGCCAGCAGCTTAGATACCCACGGTTACTACAATGAGCAGTTCTTC
J: TRBJ2-1; length: 15; D: TRBD2; V: TRBV10-3; size: .; CDR3: CAIREGLAGGNEQFF; DNA: TGTGCCATCAGGGAGGGACTAGCGGGAGGTAATGAGCAGTTCTTC
J: TRBJ1-2; length: 13; D: TRBD1; V: TRBV27; size: .; CDR3: CASSQTGGRGYTF; DNA: TGTGCCAGCAGTCAAACAGGGGGCAGAGGCTACACCTTC
J: TRBJ2-5; length: 15; D: TRBD1; V: TRBV7-2; size: .; CDR3: CASSSDRGTQETQYF; DNA: TGTGCCAGCAGCTCGGACAGGGGGACCCAAGAGACCCAGTACTTC
J: TRBJ2-7; length: 15; D: .; V: TRBV28; size: .; CDR3: CASSLGGAGNYEQYF; DNA: TGTGCCAGCAGTTTGGGCGGGGCAGGGAACTACGAGCAGTACTTC
J: TRBJ1-6; length: 16; D: .; V: TRBV12-5; size: .; CDR3: CASGLVVAREGSPLHF; DNA: TGTGCTAGTGGTTTGGTAGTGGCCAGGGAAGGTTCACCCCTCCACTTT
J: TRBJ1-5; length: 14; D: TRBD1; V: TRBV19; size: .; CDR3: CASRGGQTDQPQHF; DNA: TGTGCCAGTAGGGGGGGACAGACCGATCAGCCCCAGCATTTT
J: TRBJ2-4; length: 13; D: TRBD1; V: TRBV9; size: .; CDR3: CASSATGENIQYF; DNA: TGTGCCAGCAGCGCCACAGGGGAAAACATTCAGTACTTC
J: TRBJ1-5; length: 18; D: TRBD1; V: TRBV6-2/TRBV6-3; size: once; CDR3: CASSWDRDRGRSNQPQHF; DNA: TGTGCCAGCAGTTGGGACCGGGACAGGGGGCGAAGCAATCAGCCCCAGCATTTT
J: TRBJ2-3; length: 14; D: .; V: TRBV6-1; size: .; CDR3: CASSEGQITDTQYF; DNA: TGTGCCAGCAGTGAAGGACAGATCACAGATACGCAGTATTTT
J: TRBJ1-5; length: 16; D: TRBD1; V: TRBV19; size: .; CDR3: CASIPTGTGAFQPQHF; DNA: TGTGCCAGTATTCCGACCGGGACAGGGGCTTTCCAGCCCCAGCATTTT
J: TRBJ2-3; length: 15; D: TRBD2; V: TRBV5-1; size: .; CDR3: CASSLGGGGTDTQYF; DNA: TGCGCCAGCAGCTTGGGCGGGGGGGGCACAGATACGCAGTATTTT
J: TRBJ2-2; length: 15; D: .; V: TRBV18; size: .; CDR3: CASGPGLTNTGELFF; DNA: TGTGCCAGCGGGCCGGGACTTACGAACACCGGGGAGCTGTTTTTT
J: TRBJ2-4; length: 14; D: TRBD1; V: TRBV27; size: .; CDR3: CASRKTGDENIQYF; DNA: TGTGCCAGCAGGAAGACAGGGGATGAAAACATTCAGTACTTC
J: TRBJ2-1; length: 15; D: TRBD1; V: TRBV19; size: .; CDR3: CASNRDRSTYNEQFF; DNA: TGTGCCAGTAATCGGGACAGATCAACTTACAATGAGCAGTTCTTC
J: TRBJ1-1; length: 12; D: TRBD1; V: TRBV7-9; size: few; CDR3: CASRTGFAEAFF; DNA: TGTGCCAGCAGGACAGGGTTTGCTGAAGCTTTCTTT
J: TRBJ1-3; length: 14; D: .; V: TRBV30; size: .; CDR3: CAWSQGSSGNTIYF; DNA: TGTGCCTGGAGCCAGGGGAGCTCTGGAAACACCATATATTTT
J: TRBJ2-7; length: 14; D: .; V: TRBV15; size: once; CDR3: CATSRGSGSYEQYF; DNA: TGTGCCACCAGCAGAGGAAGCGGATCCTACGAGCAGTACTTC
J: TRBJ2-7; length: 17; D: TRBD1; V: TRBV15; size: .; CDR3: CATSGVLGGTGIYEQYF; DNA: TGTGCCACCAGCGGAGTTCTGGGCGGGACAGGGATCTACGAGCAGTACTTC
J: TRBJ2-2; length: 15; D: TRBD2; V: TRBV4-1; size: few; CDR3: CASSQAGVGTGELFF; DNA: TGCGCCAGCAGCCAGGCGGGGGTAGGGACCGGGGAGCTGTTTTTT
J: TRBJ1-2; length: 14; D: TRBD1; V: TRBV7-9; size: .; CDR3: CASSHGQDINGYTF; DNA: TGTGCCAGCAGCCACGGACAGGATATCAATGGCTACACCTTC
J: TRBJ2-7; length: 13; D: .; V: TRBV7-3; size: .; CDR3: CASSLQGGDEQYF; DNA: TGTGCCAGCAGCTTACAGGGGGGAGACGAGCAGTACTTC
J: TRBJ2-3; length: 16; D: TRBD2; V: TRBV28; size: .; CDR3: CASSAGLAGVTDTQYF; DNA: TGTGCCAGCAGCGCCGGACTAGCGGGGGTCACAGATACGCAGTATTTT
J: TRBJ2-1; length: 17; D: .; V: TRBV24-1; size: .; CDR3: CATSDFRAGVLSNEQFF; DNA: TGTGCCACCAGTGATTTTAGGGCAGGGGTATTGTCCAATGAGCAGTTCTTC
J: TRBJ2-2; length: 13; D: TRBD1; V: TRBV10-3; size: .; CDR3: CAMAGQVTGELFF; DNA: TGTGCCATGGCGGGACAGGTAACCGGGGAGCTGTTTTTT
J: TRBJ2-1; length: 15; D: TRBD2; V: TRBV5-1; size: .; CDR3: CASSWTSGDINEQFF; DNA: TGCGCCAGCAGCTGGACTAGCGGGGATATCAATGAGCAGTTCTTC
J: TRBJ1-1; length: 13; D: .; V: TRBV12-3/TRBV12-4; size: .; CDR3: CASGDTSNTEAFF; DNA: TGTGCCAGCGGTGACACCTCTAACACTGAAGCTTTCTTT
J: TRBJ2-1; length: 12; D: .; V: TRBV5-4; size: .; CDR3: CASSLNPGEQFF; DNA: TGTGCCAGCAGCTTGAATCCAGGTGAGCAGTTCTTC
J: TRBJ1-6; length: 14; D: .; V: TRBV30; size: .; CDR3: CAWSYIPYNSPLHF; DNA: TGTGCCTGGAGTTATATCCCCTATAATTCACCCCTCCACTTT
J: TRBJ1-1; length: 14; D: .; V: TRBV11-2; size: .; CDR3: CASSLGSLRTEAFF; DNA: TGTGCCAGCAGCTTAGGTTCCCTCCGGACTGAAGCTTTCTTT
J: TRBJ1-4; length: 15; D: TRBD1; V: TRBV28; size: once; CDR3: CASSSSGTGSEKLFF; DNA: TGTGCCAGCAGTTCCTCCGGGACAGGGAGTGAAAAACTGTTTTTT
J: TRBJ2-7; length: 16; D: TRBD1; V: TRBV27; size: .; CDR3: CASSLGPGQGTYEQYF; DNA: TGTGCCAGCAGTTTGGGGCCGGGACAGGGGACCTACGAGCAGTACTTC
J: TRBJ2-7; length: 15; D: TRBD2; V: TRBV6-2/TRBV6-3; size: few; CDR3: CASSSGTSGQYEQYF; DNA: TGTGCCAGCAGCTCCGGGACTAGCGGACAATACGAGCAGTACTTC
J: TRBJ2-7; length: 14; D: TRBD1; V: TRBV6-6; size: medium-sized; CDR3: CASSPGQGIIEQYF; DNA: TGTGCCAGCAGTCCTGGACAGGGTATTATCGAGCAGTACTTC
J: TRBJ2-7; length: 14; D: .; V: TRBV27; size: .; CDR3: CASSSPGSSYEQYF; DNA: TGTGCCAGCAGTTCCCCGGGGAGCTCCTACGAGCAGTACTTC
J: TRBJ2-3; length: 15; D: TRBD2; V: TRBV4-1; size: .; CDR3: CASSQDSPSGRAQYF; DNA: TGCGCCAGCAGCCAAGACTCGCCTAGCGGGAGGGCGCAGTATTTT
J: TRBJ2-1; length: 13; D: .; V: TRBV19; size: .; CDR3: CASSVILGNEQFF; DNA: TGTGCCAGTAGTGTGATTCTAGGCAATGAGCAGTTCTTC
J: TRBJ2-7; length: 13; D: .; V: TRBV28; size: .; CDR3: CASRQGPSYEQYF; DNA: TGTGCCAGCAGGCAGGGCCCCTCCTACGAGCAGTACTTC
J: TRBJ2-7; length: 14; D: .; V: TRBV7-9; size: .; CDR3: CASSFRGGYYEQYF; DNA: TGTGCCAGCAGCTTCAGGGGCGGTTACTACGAGCAGTACTTC
J: TRBJ2-1; length: 15; D: TRBD2; V: TRBV28; size: .; CDR3: CATKGYSGSYNEQFF; DNA: TGTGCCACCAAAGGGTACAGCGGGAGTTACAATGAGCAGTTCTTC
J: TRBJ1-1; length: 16; D: TRBD1; V: TRBV5-6; size: .; CDR3: CASSLFGDRGTTEAFF; DNA: TGTGCCAGCAGCTTGTTTGGGGACAGGGGGACCACTGAAGCTTTCTTT
J: TRBJ2-2; length: 16; D: .; V: TRBV7-2; size: .; CDR3: CASSRTLSRNTGELFF; DNA: TGTGCCAGCAGCCGTACCCTTAGCAGGAACACCGGGGAGCTGTTTTTT
J: TRBJ2-1; length: 15; D: .; V: TRBV28; size: once; CDR3: CASAVPGSSYNEQFF; DNA: TGTGCCAGCGCCGTGCCGGGGAGCTCCTACAATGAGCAGTTCTTC